These T cell receptor beta chains were read from a single sample in a study of blood T cell repertoires in COVID-19. Assay: immunoSEQ multiplex PCR; the TCRdb copy retains only in-frame clones and omits some. The sample yields about 210,000 clones, about 83% seen once. Sequenced sample: peripheral blood. Source of these receptors: a man aged 50 to 59 with active or convalescent COVID-19. Each CDR3 is given with its conserved first and last residue. The order of the fields is D gene, clone size, J gene, V gene, CDR3 DNA, CDR3 protein. The D gene is left open where the match is weak. Clone sizes are given selectively: once, few, many, or a class where the clone is expanded.

TRBD2	few	TRBJ2-7	TRBV5-1	TGCGCCAGCAGCTTGGGCTTAGCGGGAGCAAAAAGTCCCTACGAGCAGTACTTC	CASSLGLAGAKSPYEQYF
.	.	TRBJ1-1	TRBV9	TGTGCCAGCACCCCCACCCTAGGGGGCACTGAAGCTTTCTTT	CASTPTLGGTEAFF
.	.	TRBJ2-5	TRBV10-3	TGTGCCACTCGAGAGAGGGAGCAAGAGACCCAGTACTTC	CATREREQETQYF
.	.	TRBJ1-5	TRBV11-2	TGTGCCCGCAGCCGGGGGGGGGCTTACAATCAGCCCCAGCATTTT	CARSRGGAYNQPQHF
TRBD1	.	TRBJ1-2	TRBV7-2	TGTGCCAGCAGCTTAGACAGGGGTGCCTATGGCTACACCTTC	CASSLDRGAYGYTF
TRBD2	.	TRBJ2-3	TRBV11-2	TGTGCCAGCAGCTCGACTAGCGGGGGGGTGTCAGATACGCAGTATTTT	CASSSTSGGVSDTQYF
.	.	TRBJ1-4	TRBV9	TGTGCCAGCAGCTCCGGGACACCGAATGAAAAACTGTTTTTT	CASSSGTPNEKLFF
.	.	TRBJ1-6	TRBV19	TGTGCCAGTAGTCTCGCGGCCTATAATTCACCCCTCCACTTT	CASSLAAYNSPLHF
TRBD1	.	TRBJ2-5	TRBV29-1	TGCAGCGTCCAGAGTGGGACAGGGGCCCAAGAGACCCAGTACTTC	CSVQSGTGAQETQYF
.	.	TRBJ2-7	TRBV14	TGTGCCAGCAGCGCTCGAGCCTACGAGCAGTACTTC	CASSARAYEQYF
TRBD1	.	TRBJ1-4	TRBV7-2	TGTGCCAGCAGCTCGGGACAGGGGGTGGCGGGTAATGAAAAACTGTTTTTT	CASSSGQGVAGNEKLFF
TRBD2	.	TRBJ2-3	TRBV13	TGTGCCAGTGCTCGACTAGCGGGATTTAGCACAGATACGCAGTATTTT	CASARLAGFSTDTQYF
.	.	TRBJ1-2	TRBV27	TGTGCCAGCAGTTTTACGACGGGGGATGGCTACACCTTC	CASSFTTGDGYTF
TRBD2	.	TRBJ2-7	TRBV9	TGTGCCAGCAGCGTAGGGGCTAGCGGGGGCTCCTACGAGCAGTACTTC	CASSVGASGGSYEQYF
TRBD1	few	TRBJ1-3	TRBV4-1	TGCGCCAGCAGCCGTCCCAGGGGGGCAGGAAACACCATATATTTT	CASSRPRGAGNTIYF
.	.	TRBJ1-5	TRBV25-1	TGTGCCAGCAGTGTTGGTTCCGGTCAGCCCCAGCATTTT	CASSVGSGQPQHF
TRBD2	.	TRBJ2-1	TRBV7-8	TGTGCCAGCAGCTTAGGGACTAGCGGGGGGGCCCAATACAATGAGCAGTTCTTC	CASSLGTSGGAQYNEQFF
TRBD1	.	TRBJ1-2	TRBV6-6	TGTGCCAGCAAGGCCGAGCAACAGGGGGGCGATGGCTACACCTTC	CASKAEQQGGDGYTF
.	.	TRBJ2-3	TRBV7-3	TGTGCCAGCAGACCGACAGGTTTCGGCACAGATACGCAGTATTTT	CASRPTGFGTDTQYF
TRBD1	.	TRBJ1-1	TRBV6-5	TGTGCCAGCAGTTACTCGAGAGGGGGCGAGACTTTCTTT	CASSYSRGGETFF
TRBD1	.	TRBJ1-2	TRBV7-2	TGTGCCAGCAGCTTACGGGGCAGGGGGCTTAACTATGGCTACACCTTC	CASSLRGRGLNYGYTF
TRBD1	.	TRBJ1-4	TRBV27	TGTGCCAGCAGTTCCTGGGACAGGGGAAGAGGAAAACTGTTTTTT	CASSSWDRGRGKLFF
TRBD1	.	TRBJ2-1	TRBV5-1	TGCGCCAGCAGCTTGGGGACAGGATTTGGTGAGCAGTTCTTC	CASSLGTGFGEQFF
TRBD1	.	TRBJ2-3	TRBV23-1	TGCGCCAGCAGTCCCCAACCAGGGACAGGAGAGTATTTT	CASSPQPGTGEYF
.	.	TRBJ2-3	TRBV10-3	TGTGCCATCAGTGACGGGACAAGGGAAGGGAATACGCAGTATTTT	CAISDGTREGNTQYF
TRBD1	.	TRBJ2-7	TRBV6-1	TGTGCCAGCAGTGAAGCGGGGACAGGGGGGTACGAGCAGTACTTC	CASSEAGTGGYEQYF
.	few	TRBJ2-7	TRBV9	TGTGCCAGCAGCGTAGGGGGAGGACGGGACGAGCAGTACTTC	CASSVGGGRDEQYF
TRBD2	.	TRBJ2-1	TRBV25-1	TGTGCCAGCAGTGAATGGGCGGGGGATAACTACAATGAGCAGTTCTTC	CASSEWAGDNYNEQFF
.	few	TRBJ1-6	TRBV7-8	TGTGCCAGCAGCTTAGGGTTAGTCCTCAACCCTTCACCCCTCCACTTT	CASSLGLVLNPSPLHF
.	once	TRBJ1-2	TRBV30	TGTGCCTGGAACCCAGGGGCCAACTATGGCTACACCTTC	CAWNPGANYGYTF
.	few	TRBJ1-1	TRBV5-1	TGCGCCAGCAGCCCCCAGGCCATGAACACTGAAGCTTTCTTT	CASSPQAMNTEAFF
TRBD2	.	TRBJ2-7	TRBV18	TGTGCCAGCTCACCCTTAAAGGGAGGGAACTCCTACGAGCAGTACTTC	CASSPLKGGNSYEQYF
.	.	TRBJ2-2	TRBV5-5	TGTGCCAGCAGCTTGTTTATTGTGGGCCTCAACACCGGGGAGCTGTTTTTT	CASSLFIVGLNTGELFF
TRBD1	.	TRBJ1-5	TRBV4-1	TGCGCCAGCAGCCAACCAACAGGGGGGAGCAATCAGCCCCAGCATTTT	CASSQPTGGSNQPQHF
TRBD1	few	TRBJ1-1	TRBV5-8	TGTGCCAGCAGCCAGACAGGGTGGGGCACTGAAGCTTTCTTT	CASSQTGWGTEAFF
TRBD1	.	TRBJ1-6	TRBV20-1	TGCAGTGCTAGTCCTCCGGGACAGCATTATAATTCACCCCTCCACTTT	CSASPPGQHYNSPLHF
TRBD1	once	TRBJ1-5	TRBV5-4	TGTGCCAGCAGCTTACAGGGGGATCAGCCCCAGCATTTT	CASSLQGDQPQHF
.	.	TRBJ2-1	TRBV19	TGTGCCAGTAGCTCGGTCCCGGGCTACAATGAGCAGTTCTTC	CASSSVPGYNEQFF
TRBD1	.	TRBJ1-4	TRBV10-1	TGCGCCAGCAGCGGGACAGTCGGGGAAAAACTGTTTTTT	CASSGTVGEKLFF
.	.	TRBJ2-3	TRBV9	TGTGCCAGCAGCGTAGAGGGGTACACAGATACGCAGTATTTT	CASSVEGYTDTQYF
.	.	TRBJ1-1	TRBV30	TGTGCCTGGAGTGTCCCCGGGAGGAACACTGAAGCTTTCTTT	CAWSVPGRNTEAFF
.	.	TRBJ1-6	TRBV6-2/TRBV6-3	TGTGCCAGCAGCGCGAGGGGGAATTATAATTCACCCCTCCACTTT	CASSARGNYNSPLHF
.	.	TRBJ2-5	TRBV7-2	TGTGCCAGCAGCTTAGGGGGGGAGCAAGAGACCCAGTACTTC	CASSLGGEQETQYF
.	.	TRBJ2-7	TRBV12-5	TGTGCTAGTGGCCGTAACTACGAGCAGTACTTC	CASGRNYEQYF
TRBD2	.	TRBJ2-2	TRBV4-2	TGTGCCAGCAGCCAGGGTAGCGGGAGTGCCGGGGAGCTGTTTTTT	CASSQGSGSAGELFF
TRBD2	few	TRBJ2-3	TRBV7-9	TGTGCCAGCAGCTTAGCGTCGTTAGCGGGGGGAATTGTGTCAGATACGCAGTATTTT	CASSLASLAGGIVSDTQYF
TRBD1	.	TRBJ2-3	TRBV19	TGTGCCAGTAGTATCGGACAGGGGGCCTCAGATACGCAGTATTTT	CASSIGQGASDTQYF
.	.	TRBJ1-6	TRBV15	TGTGCCACCAGCAGAGACCGCCAGGGGCACTCCTATAATTCACCCCTCCACTTT	CATSRDRQGHSYNSPLHF
.	.	TRBJ1-1	TRBV28	TGTGCCAGCACCCAAGCGGCACGAGAAGCTTTCTTT	CASTQAAREAFF
TRBD1	few	TRBJ1-2	TRBV11-2	TGTGCCAGCAGCTTAGCCCCGGGACAGGAGGACTATGGCTACACCTTC	CASSLAPGQEDYGYTF
TRBD2	few	TRBJ2-7	TRBV7-8	TGTGCCAGCAGCCCCGGGGGGGCCCTGGAGCAGTACTTC	CASSPGGALEQYF
TRBD1	.	TRBJ2-7	TRBV6-1	TGTGCCAGCAGTAGCCGGACAGGGGGCGGAGAGCAGTACTTC	CASSSRTGGGEQYF
.	.	TRBJ1-2	TRBV24-1	TGTGCCACCAGTGACTCGACATCCGGCTACACCTTC	CATSDSTSGYTF
.	.	TRBJ2-5	TRBV30	TGTGCCTGGAGCTTACAGCTAAAAGAGACCCAGTACTTC	CAWSLQLKETQYF